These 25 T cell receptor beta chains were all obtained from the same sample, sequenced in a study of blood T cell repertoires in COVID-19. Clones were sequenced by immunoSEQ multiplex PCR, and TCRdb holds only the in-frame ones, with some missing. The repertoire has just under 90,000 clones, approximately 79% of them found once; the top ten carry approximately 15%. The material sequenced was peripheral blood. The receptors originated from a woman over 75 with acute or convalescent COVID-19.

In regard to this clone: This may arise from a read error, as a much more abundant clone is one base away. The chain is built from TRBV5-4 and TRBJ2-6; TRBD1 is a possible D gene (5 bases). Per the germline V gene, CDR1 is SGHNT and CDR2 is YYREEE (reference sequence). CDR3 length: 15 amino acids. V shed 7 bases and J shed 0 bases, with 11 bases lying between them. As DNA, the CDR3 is TGTGCCAGCGGATTGGACAACTCTGGGGCCAACGTCCTGACTTTC. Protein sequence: CASGLDNSGANVLTF.

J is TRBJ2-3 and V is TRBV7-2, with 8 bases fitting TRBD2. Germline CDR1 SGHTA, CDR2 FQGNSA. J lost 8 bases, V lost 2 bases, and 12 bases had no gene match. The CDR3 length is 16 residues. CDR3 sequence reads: CASSLSAGLAGVTQYF. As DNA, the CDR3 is TGTGCCAGCAGCTTATCGGCCGGACTAGCTGGAGTTACGCAGTATTTT.

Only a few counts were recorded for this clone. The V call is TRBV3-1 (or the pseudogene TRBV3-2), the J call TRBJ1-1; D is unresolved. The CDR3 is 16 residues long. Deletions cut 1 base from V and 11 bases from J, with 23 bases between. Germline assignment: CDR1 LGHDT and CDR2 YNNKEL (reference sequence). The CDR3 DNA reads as TGTGCCAGCAGCCAAGTAGATGGCAGGAACAGAAATCGGGCTTTCTTT. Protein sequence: CASSQVDGRNRNRAFF.

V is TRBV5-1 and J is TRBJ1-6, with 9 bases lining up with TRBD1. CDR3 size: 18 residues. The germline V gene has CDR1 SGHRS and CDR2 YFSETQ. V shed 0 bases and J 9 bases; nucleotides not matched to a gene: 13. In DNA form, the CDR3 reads TGCGCCAGCAGCTTGGAAGGTTCGCGGGACAGGGTATCTTCACCCCTCCACTTT. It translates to CASSLEGSRDRVSSPLHF.

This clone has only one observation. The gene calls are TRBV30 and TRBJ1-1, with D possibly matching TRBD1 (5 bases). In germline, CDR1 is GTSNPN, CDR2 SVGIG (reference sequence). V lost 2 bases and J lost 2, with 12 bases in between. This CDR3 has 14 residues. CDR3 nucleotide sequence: TGTGCCTGGAGTTTTGGGGCGGGAAACACTGAAGCTTTCTTT. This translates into CAWSFGAGNTEAFF.

The CDR3, as DNA: TGTGCCAGCAGCCCGTACGGGGAAAAACTGTTTTTT. Translating it yields CASSPYGEKLFF. The chain joins TRBV3-1 (or the pseudogene TRBV3-2) to TRBJ1-4; D gene unclear. This CDR3 comprises 12 residues. V lost 4 bases, J lost 8 bases, and 8 bases lay in between. The germline V gene has CDR1 LGHDT and CDR2 YNNKEL (reference sequence).

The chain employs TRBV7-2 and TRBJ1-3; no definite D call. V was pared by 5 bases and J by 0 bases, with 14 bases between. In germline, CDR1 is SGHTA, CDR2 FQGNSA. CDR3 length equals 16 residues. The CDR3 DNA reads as TGTGCCAGCAGCATTAAGACATCTCGCTCTGGAAACACCATATATTTT. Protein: CASSIKTSRSGNTIYF.

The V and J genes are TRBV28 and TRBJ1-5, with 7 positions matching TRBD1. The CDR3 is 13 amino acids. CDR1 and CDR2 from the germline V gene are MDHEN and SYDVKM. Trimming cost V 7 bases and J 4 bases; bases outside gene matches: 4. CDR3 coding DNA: TGTGCCAGCATCCTACAGGGGAATCAGCCCCAGCATTTT. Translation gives CASILQGNQPQHF.

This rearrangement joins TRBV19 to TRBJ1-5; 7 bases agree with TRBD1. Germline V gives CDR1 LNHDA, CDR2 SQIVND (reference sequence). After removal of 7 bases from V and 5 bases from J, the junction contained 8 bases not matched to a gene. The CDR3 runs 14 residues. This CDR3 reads CASKDRWVDQPQHF. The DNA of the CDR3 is TGTGCCAGTAAGGACAGGTGGGTCGATCAGCCCCAGCATTTT.

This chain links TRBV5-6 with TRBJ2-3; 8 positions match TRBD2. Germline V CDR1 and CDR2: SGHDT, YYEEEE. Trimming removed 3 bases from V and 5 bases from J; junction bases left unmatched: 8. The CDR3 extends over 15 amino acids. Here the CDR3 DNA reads TGTGCCAGCAGCTCGGGAGGGCGGGGACGAGATACGCAGTATTTT. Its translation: CASSSGGRGRDTQYF.

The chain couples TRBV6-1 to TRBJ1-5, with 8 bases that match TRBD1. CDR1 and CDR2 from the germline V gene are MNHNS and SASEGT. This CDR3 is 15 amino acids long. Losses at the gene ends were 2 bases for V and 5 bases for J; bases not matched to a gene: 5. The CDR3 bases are TGTGCCAGCAGTGAAAGGACAGGGAGGCATCAGCCCCAGCATTTT. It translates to CASSERTGRHQPQHF.

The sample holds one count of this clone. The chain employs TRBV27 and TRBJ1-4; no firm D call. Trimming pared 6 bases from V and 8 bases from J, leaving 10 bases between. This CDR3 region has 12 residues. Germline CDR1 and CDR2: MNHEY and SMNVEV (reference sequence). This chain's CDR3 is CASSAAREKLFF. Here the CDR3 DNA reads TGTGCCAGCAGCGCGGCCCGGGAAAAACTGTTTTTT.

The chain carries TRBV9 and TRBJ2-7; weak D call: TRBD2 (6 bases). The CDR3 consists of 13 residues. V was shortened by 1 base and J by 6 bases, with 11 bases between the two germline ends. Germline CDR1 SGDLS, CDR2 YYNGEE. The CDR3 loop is CASSVRGDSEQYF. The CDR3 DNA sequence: TGTGCCAGCAGCGTAAGAGGGGACTCCGAGCAGTACTTC.

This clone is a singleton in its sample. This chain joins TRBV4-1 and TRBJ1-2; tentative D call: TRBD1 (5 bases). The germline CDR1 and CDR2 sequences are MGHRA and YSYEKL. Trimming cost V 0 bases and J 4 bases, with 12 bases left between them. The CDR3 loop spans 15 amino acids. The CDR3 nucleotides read TGCGCCAGCAGCCAAGAGGCGGGGCAGCTCTATGGCTACACCTTC. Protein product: CASSQEAGQLYGYTF.

The CDR3 nucleotides read TGTGCCAGTAGTAACCGTCGGGACACCGACACAGATACGCAGTATTTT. It yields the protein CASSNRRDTDTDTQYF. The V call is TRBV19, the J call TRBJ2-3; D may be TRBD1 (6 bases). Trimming stripped 4 bases from V and 2 bases from J, with 16 bases between. The length of the CDR3 is 16 residues. CDR1 and CDR2 (germline): LNHDA, SQIVND (reference sequence).

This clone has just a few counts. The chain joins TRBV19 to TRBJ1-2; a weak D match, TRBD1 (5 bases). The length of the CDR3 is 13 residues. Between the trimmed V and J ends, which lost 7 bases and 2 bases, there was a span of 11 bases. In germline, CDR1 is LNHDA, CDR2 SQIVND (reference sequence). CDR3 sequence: CASTTGWNYGYTF. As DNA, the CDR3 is TGTGCCAGTACAACAGGCTGGAACTATGGCTACACCTTC.

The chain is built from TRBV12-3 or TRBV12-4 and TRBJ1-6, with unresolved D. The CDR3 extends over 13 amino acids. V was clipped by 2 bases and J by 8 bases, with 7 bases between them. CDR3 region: CASSLMTHSPLHF. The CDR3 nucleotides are TGTGCCAGCAGTTTAATGACTCATTCACCCCTCCACTTT.

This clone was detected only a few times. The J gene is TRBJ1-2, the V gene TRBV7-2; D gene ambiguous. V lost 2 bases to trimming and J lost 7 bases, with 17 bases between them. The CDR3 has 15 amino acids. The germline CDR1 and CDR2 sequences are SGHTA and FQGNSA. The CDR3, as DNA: TGTGCCAGCAGCTTAAGGCCCTCGGAGGGAAGTGGCTACACCTTC. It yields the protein CASSLRPSEGSGYTF.

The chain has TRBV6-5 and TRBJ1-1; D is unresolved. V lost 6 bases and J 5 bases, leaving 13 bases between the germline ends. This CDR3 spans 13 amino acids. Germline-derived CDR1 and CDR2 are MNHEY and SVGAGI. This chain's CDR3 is CASRLPQMTEAFF. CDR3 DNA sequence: TGTGCCAGCAGATTACCCCAGATGACTGAAGCTTTCTTT.

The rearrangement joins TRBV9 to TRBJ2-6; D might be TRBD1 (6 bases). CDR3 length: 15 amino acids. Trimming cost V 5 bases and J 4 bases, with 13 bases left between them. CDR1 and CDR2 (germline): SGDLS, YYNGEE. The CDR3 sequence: CASSRTGSGANVLTF. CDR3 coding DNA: TGTGCCAGCAGTCGAACAGGGTCCGGGGCCAACGTCCTGACTTTC.

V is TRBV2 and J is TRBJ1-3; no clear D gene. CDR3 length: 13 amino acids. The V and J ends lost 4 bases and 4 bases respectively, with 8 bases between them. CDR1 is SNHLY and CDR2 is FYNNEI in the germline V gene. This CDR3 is CASSVGAGNTIYF. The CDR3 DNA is TGTGCCAGCAGTGTGGGAGCCGGAAACACCATATATTTT.

In DNA, the CDR3 is TGTGCCAGTAGTATAGGGGGGACAGGGAGAAATGAAAAACTGTTTTTT. This codes for CASSIGGTGRNEKLFF. The chain employs TRBV19 and TRBJ1-4; 9 nucleotides align to TRBD1. This CDR3 has 16 amino acids. After removal of 1 base from V and 5 bases from J, the junction contained 5 bases not matched to a gene. Looked up from germline, CDR1 is LNHDA and CDR2 is SQIVND (reference sequence).

DNA of the CDR3: TGTGCCAGTAGCCGTGGACAGGGTTCCTACGAGCAGTACTTC. Translation: CASSRGQGSYEQYF. The J gene is TRBJ2-7, the V gene TRBV19; 8 bases match TRBD1. Germline trimming cut 6 bases from V and 1 base from J; bases unmatched to any gene: 5. Per the germline V gene, CDR1 is LNHDA and CDR2 is SQIVND (reference sequence). The length of the CDR3 is 14 residues.

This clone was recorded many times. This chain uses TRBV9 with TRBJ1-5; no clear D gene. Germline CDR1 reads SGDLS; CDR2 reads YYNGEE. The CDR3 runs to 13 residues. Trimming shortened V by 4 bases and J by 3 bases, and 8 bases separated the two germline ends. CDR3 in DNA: TGTGCCAGCAGCACCGACTACAATCAGCCCCAGCATTTT. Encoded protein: CASSTDYNQPQHF. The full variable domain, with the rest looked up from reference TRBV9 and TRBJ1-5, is DSGVTQTPKHLITATGQRVTLRCSPRSGDLSVYWYQQSLDQGLQFLIQYYNGEERAKGNILERFSAQQFPDLHSELNLSSLELGDSALYFCASSTDYNQPQHFGDGTRLSIL.

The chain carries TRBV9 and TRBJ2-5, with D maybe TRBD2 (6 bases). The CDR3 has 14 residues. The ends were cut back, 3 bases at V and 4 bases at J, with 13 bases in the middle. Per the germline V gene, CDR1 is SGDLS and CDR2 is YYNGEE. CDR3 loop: CASSAGGARETQYF. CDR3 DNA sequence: TGTGCCAGCAGCGCCGGAGGGGCGAGAGAGACCCAGTACTTC.